This TCR beta chain stems from a study of human CD4 T cells and Enterobacteriaceae. Findings of the study overall: Matching to same-donor CFSE-low cultures alone inferred ex vivo clonotype reactivity.

To note about this clone: Its antigen is not identified.

Ex vivo total memory CD4+ samples were deeply sequenced, detecting one cell in 200,000. The data were produced by immunoSEQ multiplex PCR, yet TCRdb's version contains in-frame clones alone and is incomplete. The sample records under 35,000 clones, 82% being singletons. Memory CD4+ T cells were sorted as all CD4+ cells except CD45RA+CCR7+CD95- naive cells, over 95% pure. Looked up from germline, CDR1 is MNHNS and CDR2 is SASEGT. There are 15 residues in the CDR3. Trimming cost V 2 bases and J 0 bases, with 10 bases left between them. The chain couples TRBV6-1 to TRBJ1-2; D may be TRBD1 (5 bases). Material: memory CD4+ T cells from blood. The TCR originated in a human donor in good health. The CDR3, as DNA: TGTGCCAGCAGTGAATATGGGACTGCTAACTATGGCTACACCTTC. The encoded protein is CASSEYGTANYGYTF.